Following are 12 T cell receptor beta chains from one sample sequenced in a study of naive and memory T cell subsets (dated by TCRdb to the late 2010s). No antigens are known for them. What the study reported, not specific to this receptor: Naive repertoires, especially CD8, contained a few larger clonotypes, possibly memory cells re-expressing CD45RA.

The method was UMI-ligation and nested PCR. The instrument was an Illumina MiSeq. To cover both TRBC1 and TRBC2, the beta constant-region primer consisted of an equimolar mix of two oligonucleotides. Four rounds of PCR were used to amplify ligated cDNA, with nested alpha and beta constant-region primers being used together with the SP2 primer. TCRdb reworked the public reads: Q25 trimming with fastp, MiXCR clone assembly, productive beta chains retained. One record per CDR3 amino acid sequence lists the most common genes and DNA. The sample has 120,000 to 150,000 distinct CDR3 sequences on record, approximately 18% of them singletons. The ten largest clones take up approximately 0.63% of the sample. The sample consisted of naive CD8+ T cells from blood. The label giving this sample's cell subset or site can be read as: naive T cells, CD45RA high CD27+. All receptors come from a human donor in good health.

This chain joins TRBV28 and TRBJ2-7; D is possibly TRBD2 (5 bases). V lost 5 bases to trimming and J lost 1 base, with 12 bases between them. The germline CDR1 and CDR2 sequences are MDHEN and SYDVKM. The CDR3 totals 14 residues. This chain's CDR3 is CASSPGLESYEQYF. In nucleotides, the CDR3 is TGTGCCAGCAGTCCCGGACTGGAGTCCTACGAGCAGTACTTC.

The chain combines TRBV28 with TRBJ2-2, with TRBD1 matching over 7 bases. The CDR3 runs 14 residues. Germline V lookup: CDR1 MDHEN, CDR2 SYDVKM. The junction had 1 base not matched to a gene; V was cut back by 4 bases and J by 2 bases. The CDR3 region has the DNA TGTGCCAGCAGTTGGGACAGTAACACCGGGGAGCTGTTTTTT. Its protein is CASSWDSNTGELFF.

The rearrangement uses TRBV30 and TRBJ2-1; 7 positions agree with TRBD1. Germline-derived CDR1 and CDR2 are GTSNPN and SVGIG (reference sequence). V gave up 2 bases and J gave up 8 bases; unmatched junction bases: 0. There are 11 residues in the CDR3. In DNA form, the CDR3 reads TGTGCCTGGAGTACAGGGGATGAGCAGTTCTTC. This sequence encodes CAWSTGDEQFF.

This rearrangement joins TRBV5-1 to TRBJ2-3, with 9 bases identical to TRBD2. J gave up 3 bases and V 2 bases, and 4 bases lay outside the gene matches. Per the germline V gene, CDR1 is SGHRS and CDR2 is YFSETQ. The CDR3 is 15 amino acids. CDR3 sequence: CASSFSGSVTDTQYF. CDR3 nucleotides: TGCGCCAGCAGCTTTAGCGGGAGTGTGACAGATACGCAGTATTTT.

CDR3 protein: CASSYPVGETQYF. The CDR3 DNA sequence: TGTGCCAGCAGTTACCCAGTCGGGGAGACCCAGTACTTC. The rearrangement joins TRBV6-5 to TRBJ2-5; D remains ambiguous. Germline values: CDR1 MNHEY, CDR2 SVGAGI. Trimming pared 2 bases from V and 5 bases from J, leaving 9 bases between. This CDR3 contains 13 residues.

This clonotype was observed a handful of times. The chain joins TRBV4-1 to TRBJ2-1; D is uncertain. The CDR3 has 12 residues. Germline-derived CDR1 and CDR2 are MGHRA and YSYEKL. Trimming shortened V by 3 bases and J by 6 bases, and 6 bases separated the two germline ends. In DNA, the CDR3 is TGCGCCAGCAGCCAGGGTCCCAATGAGCAGTTCTTC. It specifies CASSQGPNEQFF.

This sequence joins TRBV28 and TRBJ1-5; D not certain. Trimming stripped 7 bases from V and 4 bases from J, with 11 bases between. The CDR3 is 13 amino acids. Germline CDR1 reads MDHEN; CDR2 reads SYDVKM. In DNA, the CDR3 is TGTGCCAGCACCAAGGACGGTAATCAGCCCCAGCATTTT. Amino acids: CASTKDGNQPQHF.

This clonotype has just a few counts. CDR3 nucleotides: TGTGCCAGCAGCCAAGATCCCGGGACCGCTCCCGGTCAGCCCCAGCATTTT. Its translation is CASSQDPGTAPGQPQHF. The chain uses TRBV4-2 and TRBJ1-5; maybe TRBD1 (5 bases). CDR3 size: 17 residues. Germline V CDR1 and CDR2: LGHNA, YNFKEQ. Trimming shortened V by 0 bases and J by 6 bases, and 18 bases separated the two germline ends.

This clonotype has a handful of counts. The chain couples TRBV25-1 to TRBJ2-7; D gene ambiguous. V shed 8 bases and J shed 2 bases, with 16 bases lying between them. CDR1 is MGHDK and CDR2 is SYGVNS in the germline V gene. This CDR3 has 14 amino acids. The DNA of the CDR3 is TGTGCCAGCCGCGACTCCTCTTCAACCTACGAGCAGTACTTC. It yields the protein CASRDSSSTYEQYF.

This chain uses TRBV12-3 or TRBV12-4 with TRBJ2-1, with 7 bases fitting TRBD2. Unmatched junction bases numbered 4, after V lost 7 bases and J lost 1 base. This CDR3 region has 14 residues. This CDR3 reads CASIAGVSYNEQFF. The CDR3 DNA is TGTGCCAGCATCGCGGGGGTTTCCTACAATGAGCAGTTCTTC.

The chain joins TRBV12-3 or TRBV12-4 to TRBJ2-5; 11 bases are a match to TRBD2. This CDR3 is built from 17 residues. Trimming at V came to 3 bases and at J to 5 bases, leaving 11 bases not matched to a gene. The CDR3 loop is CASSFVLSGRARETQYF. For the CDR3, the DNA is TGTGCCAGCAGTTTCGTGCTTAGCGGGAGGGCGCGTGAGACCCAGTACTTC.

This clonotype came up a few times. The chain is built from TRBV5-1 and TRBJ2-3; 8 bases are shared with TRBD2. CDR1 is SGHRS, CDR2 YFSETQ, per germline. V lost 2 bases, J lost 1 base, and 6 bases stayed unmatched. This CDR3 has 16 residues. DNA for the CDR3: TGCGCCAGCAGCTTCGGGGGGGCCCTTGGCACAGATACGCAGTATTTT. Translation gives CASSFGGALGTDTQYF.